One sample yielded the 25 T cell receptor beta chains listed below, sequenced in a study of human T cells and chemical hapten exposure. Specified time point: patch test 1, 2 weeks after DPC sensitization. Documented treatment: therapeutic diphenylcyclopropenone sensitization with weekly scalp DPC. TCRdb independently ran MiXCR on the RACE reads; one entry per CDR3 protein. The sample holds around 380,000 distinct CDR3 sequences, approximately 5% seen once. The starting material was whole blood, obtained in connection with sensitization to the hapten diphenylcyclopropenone (DPC). These receptors were collected from a woman aged 50 to 60 with alopecia areata. Some clones in this sample may be carry-over from other donors' samples.

In its sample, this clonotype was seen once. The chain employs TRBV25-1 and TRBJ1-1; perhaps TRBD1 as D (5 bases). The germline V and J ends were trimmed by 3 bases and 6 bases, with 11 bases remaining between them. Germline CDR1 MGHDK, CDR2 SYGVNS. The CDR3 is 13 amino acids. For the CDR3, the DNA is TGTGCCAGCAGTGACCTGACAGACCCTGAAGCTTTCTTT. Its translation is CASSDLTDPEAFF. Filled out from reference TRBV25-1 and TRBJ1-1, the complete variable domain reads EADIYQTPRYLVIGTGKKITLECSQTMGHDKMYWYQQDPGMELHLIHYSYGVNSTEKGDLSSESTVSRIRTEHFPLTLESARPSHTSQYLCASSDLTDPEAFFGQGTRLTVV.

This clonotype was observed many times. This CDR3 reads CASSRLQGQETQYF. CDR3 in DNA: TGTGCCAGCAGTCGCCTCCAGGGACAAGAGACCCAGTACTTC. The chain joins TRBV6-5 to TRBJ2-5, with a weak D call TRBD1 (5 bases). This CDR3 spans 14 amino acids. Germline lookup yields CDR1 MNHEY and CDR2 SVGAGI. V was shortened by 5 bases and J by 2 bases, with 12 bases between the two germline ends.

The table lists this clonotype with many counts. V and J are TRBV29-1 and TRBJ1-1; 8 nucleotides align to TRBD1. The CDR3 has 16 amino acids. V trimming: 1 base; J trimming: 0 bases; junction bases outside the gene matches: 7. Germline-derived CDR1 and CDR2 are SQVTM and ANQGSEA. The CDR3 loop is CSVEGPMDRVNTEAFF. CDR3 bases: TGCAGCGTTGAAGGCCCCATGGACAGGGTGAACACTGAAGCTTTCTTT.

This clonotype has ten or more counts. The rearrangement uses TRBV14 and TRBJ1-2; a possible D gene is TRBD1 (6 bases). V lost 1 base and J lost 4, with 13 bases in between. The germline CDR1 and CDR2 sequences are SGHDN and FVKESK. The CDR3 consists of 15 residues. The CDR3 here is CASSQVSGAPYGYTF. The CDR3 nucleotides read TGTGCCAGCAGCCAAGTTTCGGGGGCCCCCTATGGCTACACCTTC.

This clonotype was seen ten or more times. The chain has TRBV6-5 and TRBJ1-1, with a possible D match to TRBD1 (5 bases). Germline loops: CDR1 MNHEY, CDR2 SVGAGI. V gave up 3 bases and J gave up 5 bases, with 13 bases separating them. There are 14 residues in the CDR3. CDR3 sequence (DNA): TGTGCCAGCAGTTATTTCGGGGAGGGGACTGAAGCTTTCTTT. Its translation: CASSYFGEGTEAFF.

This rearrangement joins TRBV12-5 to TRBJ1-2; D gene uncertain. Germline V gene sequence: CDR1 LGHNT, CDR2 FRNRAP. This CDR3 spans 14 amino acids. V lost 5 bases and J lost 3, with 13 bases in between. The CDR3 protein is CASGPREEDYGYTF. For the CDR3, the DNA is TGTGCTAGTGGTCCCCGAGAGGAAGACTATGGCTACACCTTC.

This clonotype showed up many times. V usage is TRBV5-1 and J usage is TRBJ1-1; TRBD1 agrees at 9 bases. CDR3 size: 14 residues. J was trimmed by 4 bases and V by 3 bases; bases with no gene match: 4. Germline V gene data show CDR1 as SGHRS and CDR2 as YFSETQ. CDR3 protein: CASSSGQGSTEAFF. As DNA, the CDR3 is TGCGCCAGCAGCTCAGGACAGGGGTCCACTGAAGCTTTCTTT.

The sample holds many counts of this clonotype. V gene TRBV30 combines with J gene TRBJ2-5, with 14 bases that match TRBD2. CDR3 length: 15 residues. Germline V gene data show CDR1 as GTSNPN and CDR2 as SVGIG (reference sequence). V was clipped by 3 bases and J by 4 bases; unmatched bases: 4. The CDR3 is CAWRPGLAGVETQYF. The DNA of the CDR3 is TGTGCCTGGAGGCCGGGACTAGCGGGAGTAGAGACCCAGTACTTC.

The chain couples TRBV30 to TRBJ2-3, with D perhaps TRBD2 (6 bases). This CDR3 is built from 14 residues. V was cut by 0 bases and J by 3 bases, with 10 bases left in between. Looked up from germline, CDR1 is GTSNPN and CDR2 is SVGIG (reference sequence). The CDR3 protein is CAWSVRRVTDTQYF. The CDR3, as DNA: TGTGCCTGGAGTGTACGGAGGGTTACAGATACGCAGTATTTT.

This clonotype was detected a few times. This chain connects TRBV20-1 to TRBJ2-3; D call uncertain. V was clipped by 4 bases and J by 6 bases, with 8 bases between them. Germline values: CDR1 DFQATT, CDR2 SNEGSKA (reference sequence). This CDR3 contains 11 residues. CDR3 sequence (DNA): TGCAGTGCTATGAGGACCGATACGCAGTATTTT. It codes for CSAMRTDTQYF.

On this clonotype: A much larger clone differs by one base, so this may be a read error. The rearrangement links TRBV4-2 to TRBJ1-2, with a tentative D call TRBD1 (5 bases). V was shortened by 4 bases and J by 4 bases, with 16 bases between the two germline ends. CDR3 length equals 15 residues. Germline-derived CDR1 and CDR2 are LGHNA and YNFKEQ. The chain's CDR3 is CASSPGLQDIYGYTF. In nucleotides, the CDR3 is TGTGCCAGCAGCCCAGGTCTACAGGATATCTATGGCTACACCTTC.

This clonotype has a handful of counts. This sequence joins TRBV7-2 and TRBJ2-2; weak D call: TRBD1 (6 bases). CDR1 is SGHTA, CDR2 FQGNSA, per germline. CDR3 length equals 16 residues. V lost 7 bases to trimming and J lost 1 base, with 16 bases between them. The chain's CDR3 is CASTSSRGRNTGELFF. DNA of the CDR3: TGTGCCAGCACCTCCTCCAGGGGCAGGAACACCGGGGAGCTGTTTTTT.

This clonotype was seen many times. The rearrangement links TRBV9 to TRBJ2-3; D gene ambiguous. Germline-derived CDR1 and CDR2 are SGDLS and YYNGEE. The CDR3 contains 13 residues. V lost 3 bases, J lost 4 bases, and 9 bases lay in between. The CDR3 sequence: CASSGSAADTQYF. For the CDR3, the DNA is TGTGCCAGCAGCGGGTCAGCTGCAGATACGCAGTATTTT.

This chain links TRBV29-1 with TRBJ2-1, with 9 bases identical to TRBD2. Per the germline V gene, CDR1 is SQVTM and CDR2 is ANQGSEA. The V segment lost 4 bases and the J segment 8 bases; nucleotides outside the gene matches: 12. This CDR3 is built from 15 residues. CDR3 sequence (DNA): TGCAGCGTTGCCGGAGGTAGCGGGAGCCGCTATGAGCAGTTCTTC. Residues: CSVAGGSGSRYEQFF.

This clonotype was counted many times. CDR3 sequence (DNA): TGTGCCAGCAGCTTAGACGCACATACGCAGTATTTT. This encodes CASSLDAHTQYF. The chain uses TRBV7-9 and TRBJ2-3; no definite D call. Trimming stripped 1 base from V and 7 bases from J, with 6 bases between. Germline CDR1 reads SEHNR; CDR2 reads FQNEAQ (reference sequence). The CDR3 covers 12 residues.

The table lists this clonotype with many counts. The chain joins TRBV7-9 to TRBJ1-4; D is unclear. With 0 bases removed from V and 8 bases from J, the gap between germline ends came to 7 bases. CDR3 length: 13 residues. Germline CDR1 reads SEHNR; CDR2 reads FQNEAQ (reference sequence). CDR3 protein: CASSLAGSEKLFF. In DNA form, the CDR3 reads TGTGCCAGCAGCTTAGCTGGGTCGGAAAAACTGTTTTTT.

This clonotype was picked up many times. The gene calls are TRBV12-3 or TRBV12-4 and TRBJ2-1, with D perhaps matching TRBD1 (7 bases). V gave up 6 bases and J gave up 14 bases, with 17 bases separating them. The CDR3 runs to 12 residues. The DNA for the CDR3 is TGTGCCAGCAGAGAGCCCCCAGGGGGGAAGTTCTTC. Translation gives CASREPPGGKFF.

This clonotype was counted ten times or more. CDR3 protein: CASSRTIQETQYF. CDR3 DNA: TGTGCCAGCAGCCGGACAATCCAAGAGACCCAGTACTTC. The rearrangement joins TRBV7-2 to TRBJ2-5; D possibly corresponds to TRBD1 (5 bases). Germline lookup yields CDR1 SGHTA and CDR2 FQGNSA. Trimming cost V 5 bases and J 1 base, with 8 bases left between them. The CDR3 is 13 residues long.

This chain uses TRBV4-3 with TRBJ1-2; unclear D gene. The germline gives CDR1 LGHNA, CDR2 YSLEER. CDR3 length equals 14 residues. Trimming stripped 1 base from V and 3 bases from J, with 9 bases between. CDR3 residues: CASSQAWPHYGYTF. CDR3 DNA sequence: TGCGCCAGCAGCCAAGCGTGGCCGCACTATGGCTACACCTTC.

This clonotype was detected ten times or more. This rearrangement joins TRBV10-3 to TRBJ2-5; D remains ambiguous. Between the trimmed V and J ends, which lost 0 bases and 4 bases, there was a span of 9 bases. Germline values: CDR1 ENHRY, CDR2 SYGVKD. The length of the CDR3 is 14 residues. CDR3 region: CAISESRSGETQYF. The DNA of the CDR3 is TGTGCCATCAGTGAGTCGAGAAGTGGAGAGACCCAGTACTTC.

In this sample, this clonotype turned up many times. The chain recombines TRBV28 with TRBJ1-5; tentative D call: TRBD1 (6 bases). Germline V lookup: CDR1 MDHEN, CDR2 SYDVKM. V lost 11 bases and J 0 bases, leaving 14 bases between the germline ends. CDR3 size: 14 residues. In DNA form, the CDR3 reads TGTGCCGGATCCAGGGGTGGTAGCAATCAGCCCCAGCATTTT. It codes for CAGSRGGSNQPQHF.

This clonotype was counted at least ten times. V and J are TRBV4-3 and TRBJ1-3; maybe TRBD1 (6 bases). The germline V gene has CDR1 LGHNA and CDR2 YSLEER. Trimming took off 2 bases at V and 7 bases at J, with 15 bases between the two ends. The CDR3 contains 15 residues. The chain's CDR3 is CASSQSIQGGNTIYF. CDR3 in DNA: TGCGCCAGCAGCCAAAGTATACAGGGCGGGAACACCATATATTTT.

The chain uses TRBV2 and TRBJ1-2; D call uncertain. The V end was cut by 4 bases, the J end by 4 bases, with 4 bases between. This CDR3 spans 11 amino acids. Per germline, CDR1 SNHLY and CDR2 FYNNEI. CDR3 DNA: TGTGCCAGCAGTGTCGTCTATGGCTACACCTTC. It codes for CASSVVYGYTF.

The rearrangement uses TRBV19 and TRBJ2-7, with 8 nucleotides matching TRBD1. The germline V gene encodes CDR1 LNHDA and CDR2 SQIVND (reference sequence). The CDR3 sequence is 13 residues long. J was trimmed by 4 bases and V by 5 bases; bases with no gene match: 4. The CDR3 sequence is CASSPGGWYEQYF. DNA of the CDR3: TGTGCCAGTAGTCCAGGGGGCTGGTACGAGCAGTACTTC.

This clonotype was observed at least ten times. The chain combines TRBV10-3 with TRBJ2-7; D might be TRBD1 (5 bases). This CDR3 has 14 residues. Per the germline V gene, CDR1 is ENHRY and CDR2 is SYGVKD. The V gene lost 6 bases and the J gene lost 2 bases, with 14 bases spanning the gap. CDR3 region: CAIRQENNPYEQYF. The CDR3, as DNA: TGTGCCATCAGACAGGAGAACAATCCCTACGAGCAGTACTTC.